This T cell receptor (beta chain) was identified in a study of T cell responses to AZD1222 COVID-19 vaccine (dated by TCRdb to about 2021). For context, the study as a whole: AZD1222 recipients whose second dose came at about 4 weeks and those whose second dose came at about 12 weeks were combined into one group, since spike-specific TCR depth and breadth did not differ between the two schedules. A total of 230 to 250 trial participants underwent TCR sequencing, of whom 207 received two doses of AZD1222 and approximately 25 received two doses of the MenACWY control vaccine. Trial participants were enrolled by age into subgroups of 18-55, 56-69 and 70-plus years, and approximately 150, 30 and 60 TCR-sequenced participants, respectively, were included in these subgroups. Study-wide findings and limitations: Reportedly, close to half of the unique spike-specific TCRs recognized epitopes lying outside the regions that are mutated in the B.1.351 and B.1.1.7 variants. After two AZD1222 doses, both the breadth and the depth of spike-specific TCRs were significantly higher than at day 0 and than in MenACWY recipients. Conclusions about previously exposed vaccinees were limited because only a handful of AZD1222 recipients were SARS-CoV-2 seropositive at baseline. Participants were mostly white British and included more females than males, and it was suggested by the authors that clonal diversity may have been underestimated. No day 14 peak-response samples were available, so repertoires were characterized only after the peak T cell response. The 56-69-year group was small, and its depth increase did not reach significance, likely because of low power. The whole spike protein was spanned by vaccine-associated CD4 TCRs, and dominant responses were seen in regions 160-218 and 743-854.

The CDR1 and CDR2 encoded by the germline V gene are SGHTA and FQGNSA. Between the V and J ends, shortened by 1 base and 6 bases respectively, the junction contains 13 bases. CDR3 length: 14 amino acids, cysteine to phenylalanine. Only the CDR3 region is kept as DNA, spanning 42 bases read in frame from base 1. The CDR3 regions of human TCRbeta chains were subjected to immunosequencing. Per the source publication's procedure: Repertoire TCRs were matched against a reference library of SARS-CoV-2-specific TCRs generated with the MIRA antigen-specificity platform. Breadth was defined as the fraction of unique TCRs that were SARS-CoV-2-associated. Depth was defined as the fraction of total T cells that were SARS-CoV-2-associated. Using the MIRA data, every spike-specific TCR was mapped to the spike region that the TCR reacted to and assigned to either a CD4 or a CD8 class. Log10-transformed breadth and depth values were compared by one-way ANOVA with Sidak's multiple comparisons tests. In its TCRdb copy, this immuneACCESS table keeps in-frame sequences only and misses some clones. Where compared with another copy, unresolved V genes explain less than half of these, and the others have no known cause. That table gives V, J and clone size, and the DNA gave D and trimming. Within this sample are about 140,000 clones, with roughly nine tenths of them counted one time only. The top ten clonotypes cover 2.9% of the sample.

The time point label, as the study defines it: baseline before first vaccination. The vaccinee samples were drawn from two UK trials, COV001 and COV002, one of which was a single-blind randomized controlled phase 2/3 trial testing AZD1222 (ChAdOx1 nCoV-19) in healthy adults. For TCRbeta chain sequencing, PBMC samples were collected from trial participants at day 0 and at day 28 after the second dose. Of note for this clone: Its antigen has not been determined. The sample holds no much larger clone one base away, and base qualities are not on file.

The chain couples TRBV7-2 to TRBJ2-7; the D gene is perhaps TRBD2, on 5 matching bases. Sequenced material: peripheral blood, taken on day 0 of AZD1222 vaccination. This TCR was recovered from an adult in good health. The CDR3: CASSLEVGVGEQYF. The DNA is as follows: TGTGCCAGCAGCTTAGAGGTGGGAGTGGGCGAGCAGTACTTC. Outside the CDR3, residues come from the reference TRBV7-2 and TRBJ2-7 proteins, so the full variable domain is: GAGVSQSPSNKVTEKGKDVELRCDPISGHTALYWYRQSLGQGLEFLIYFQGNSAPDKSGLPSDRFSAERTGGSVSTLTIQRTQQEDSAVYLCASSLEVGVGEQYFGPGTRLTVT.